The source of this T cell receptor (beta chain) is a study of blood T cell repertoires in COVID-19. Turning to the study itself: COVID-19 samples, acute and convalescent, were from the United States, Italy and Spain.

Germline V gives CDR1 SGHDN, CDR2 FVKESK. V dropped 0 bases and J dropped 3; count of bases not matched to a gene: 23. The CDR3 spans 21 residues. Assay used: immunoSEQ multiplex PCR; TCRdb lists only in-frame clones, some missing. The data hold about 230,000 clones, with around 80% observed a single time. V and J are TRBV14 and TRBJ2-7; TRBD1 aligns across 7 bases. The sequence was collected from a man between 40 and 49 years old who had recovered from COVID-19. Sequenced: peripheral blood. The CDR3 region is CASSQEVYRAGRDRVLYEQYF. CDR3 coding DNA: TGTGCCAGCAGCCAAGAGGTGTATCGGGCGGGCCGCGACAGGGTACTCTACGAGCAGTACTTC.